What follows is one T cell receptor (beta chain) and its context. Looked up from germline, CDR1 is SEHNR and CDR2 is FQNEAQ (reference sequence). The CDR3 has 15 amino acids. V dropped 5 bases and J dropped 6; count of bases not matched to a gene: 10. The sample originates from a study of shared clonotypes between healthy human individuals. Study information: CD8 memory received one plate per donor, CD8 naive two, CD4 memory three and CD4 naive three.

This table comes from immunoSEQ multiplex PCR, and its TCRdb copy is limited to in-frame clones, with some not included. Seen here are about a million clones, around 75% observed once, and the top ten hold approximately 1.5%. The rearrangement links TRBV7-9 to TRBJ2-1; 7 bases align to TRBD1. The source is a man aged 18 to 30 in good health. Sequenced sample: memory CD4+ T cells sorted from blood. Subset meaning: CD45RA-negative fraction. Here the CDR3 reads CASSRVTGTVNEQFF. DNA of the CDR3: TGTGCCAGCAGCCGCGTAACCGGGACAGTCAATGAGCAGTTCTTC.